The entry below gives a single T cell receptor (beta chain) sequence along with its context. It lacks a known antigen. No per-base quality is available; no much larger clone lies one base away. The sample originates from a study of Ad26.COV2.S vaccination and SARS-CoV-2 variants (dated by TCRdb to the early 2020s). General notes on the study: TCRbeta repertoire sequencing served as the tool for gauging how specific and how broad the SARS-CoV-2-reactive T cell receptors were following Ad26.COV2.S vaccination. The TCR-sequenced set comprised about 32 samples: around 20 Ad26.COV2.S vaccine recipients, 5 placebo recipients and 8 SARS-CoV-2 convalescent individuals.

TCRbeta CDR3 regions were sequenced with the immunoSEQ Assay. After extraction, genomic DNA underwent amplification by bias-controlled multiplex PCR, followed by high-throughput sequencing. The paper's data handling went like this. To quantify the absolute abundance of every unique TCRbeta CDR3 region, sequences were collapsed and filtered. T cell fraction was estimated by normalizing TCRbeta template counts to usable DNA, with usable DNA measured through amplification of reference genes found in all nucleated cells. Repertoire TCRs were annotated as SARS-CoV-2-specific when V gene, CDR3 amino acid sequence and J gene were exactly matched to a known reactive TCR set. The reference SARS-CoV-2 TCR set came from MIRA and was filtered for enrichment in COVID-19-positive ImmuneCODE repertoires, removing public or cross-reactive TCRs. Based on the MIRA antigens, annotated TCRs were further analysed at the level of specific ORF or position within ORF. Breadth was defined as annotated unique rearrangements over total unique productive rearrangements; depth was the summed frequency of those rearrangements. Group comparisons of TCR breadth used two-sided Wilcoxon rank-sum tests. The source is immuneACCESS, and TCRdb retained only in-frame sequences with V and J called. Part of the clones is not carried over; for the studies checked, unresolved V genes explain less than half of this, and the remainder is unexplained. V, J and clone size are taken as reported in that table, and D and trimming were inferred from the DNA itself. This sample comprises over 110,000 clones, 86% of them detected only once. The top ten clones comprise 5% of the sample.

Broader findings and caveats from the paper: It was noted by the authors that total T cell responses may have been underestimated by the TCR breadth and depth analyses. Compared with placebo recipients, Ad26.COV2.S recipients showed higher spike-specific TCR breadth (P = 0.0014). Vaccine and placebo recipients had comparable non-spike TCR breadth, which fits with the vaccine containing only spike. After vaccination, spike-specific CD8+ and CD4+ T cell responses were reported to show substantial breadth.

Interpreted using the paper, the time point label stands for: individuals recovered from natural SARS-CoV-2 infection. Inclusive of the bounding cysteine and phenylalanine, the CDR3 is 14 residues long. The DNA shown is the 42-base CDR3, in frame from base 1. V and J are truncated by 0 bases and 2 bases respectively, leaving an intervening sequence of 7 bases. For CDR1 and CDR2, the germline V gene (reference sequence) lists SEHNR and FQNEAQ. The chain was built from TRBV7-9 and TRBJ1-2; the D gene remains uncertain. The source of this sequence is a human donor who had recovered from COVID-19. Here the sequenced sample was peripheral blood, taken after recovery from COVID-19. The CDR3 here reads CASSLARLNYGYTF. The sequenced DNA is TGTGCCAGCAGCTTAGCCCGTCTAAACTATGGCTACACCTTC.